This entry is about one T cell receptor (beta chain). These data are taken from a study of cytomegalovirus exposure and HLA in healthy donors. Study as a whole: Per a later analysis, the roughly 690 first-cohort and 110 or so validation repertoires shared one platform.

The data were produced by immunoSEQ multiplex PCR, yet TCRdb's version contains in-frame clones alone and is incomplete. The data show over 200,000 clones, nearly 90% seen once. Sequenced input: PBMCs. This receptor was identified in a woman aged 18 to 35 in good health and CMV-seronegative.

CDR3 amino acids: CASSRPGQGHEQYF. CDR3 nucleotides: TGTGCCAGCAGCAGACCGGGACAGGGCCACGAGCAGTACTTC. V and J are TRBV5-4 and TRBJ2-7; 9 positions match TRBD1. V lost 4 bases and J lost 5; bases outside the gene matches: 7. The CDR3 totals 14 residues. Germline V CDR1 and CDR2: SGHNT, YYREEE (reference sequence).